What follows are 6 T cell receptor beta chains derived from one specimen sequenced in a study of CD8+CD57+ T cells in acquired aplastic anemia. It was genomic DNA that served as the template for profiling TCR beta VDJ and CDR3. TCRdb reanalysed the reads using MiXCR and keeps one entry per CDR3 protein. The sample contains about 210,000 distinct CDR3 sequences, 34% of which appear only once. Sample: sorted CD4+, CD8+, or CD8+CD57+ T cells (not recorded which) from PBMCs. All receptors derive from a human donor in good health, serving as a control.

This clonotype was observed at least ten times. The rearrangement joins TRBV10-3 to TRBJ1-2, with D unresolved. The CDR3 runs to 18 residues. Germline V gene lookup returns CDR1 ENHRY and CDR2 SYGVKD. V lost 6 bases and J lost 4, with 27 bases in between. CDR3 region: CAIRAGKVHPEYLYGYTF. As DNA, the CDR3 is TGTGCCATCAGAGCGGGGAAAGTGCACCCGGAGTATCTCTATGGCTACACCTTC.

The chain employs TRBV12-5 and TRBJ2-5; either TRBD1 or TRBD2 may fit D (6 bases each). CDR3 length: 15 residues. Trimming took 0 bases from V and 5 from J, leaving 13 bases between them. From germline, CDR1 is LGHNT and CDR2 FRNRAP. As DNA, the CDR3 is TGTGCTAGTGGTTTGGTATTAGGGGGGCACGAGACCCAGTACTTC. It codes for CASGLVLGGHETQYF.

This chain connects TRBV15 to TRBJ1-6; no reliable D call. V shed 11 bases and J shed 9 bases, with 17 bases lying between them. The CDR3 sequence is 13 residues long. Looked up from germline, CDR1 is LNHNV and CDR2 is YYDKDF (reference sequence). DNA for the CDR3: TGTGCCGCCGGCAGAGGAACCTCTTCACCCCTCCACTTT. Its protein is CAAGRGTSSPLHF. The entire variable domain, with the rest obtained from reference TRBV15 and TRBJ1-6, is as follows: DAMVIQNPRYQVTQFGKPVTLSCSQTLNHNVMYWYQQKSSQAPKLLFHYYDKDFNNEADTPDNFQSRRPNTSFCFLDIRSPGLGDTAMYLCAAGRGTSSPLHFGNGTRLTVT.

As to this clonotype: The CDR3 carries no conserved terminal phenylalanine or tryptophan, so it likely arises from a read error. The V call is TRBV11-1, the J call TRBJ2-1; D may be TRBD1 (6 bases). The germline V gene has CDR1 SGHAT and CDR2 FQDESV (reference sequence). CDR3 length equals 14 residues. The V end lost 5 bases, the J end lost 7 bases, and 15 bases lay between the germline ends. CDR3 sequence: CASSVRGIENEQFL. The CDR3 nucleotides read TGTGCCAGCAGCGTCAGGGGAATTGAAAATGAGCAGTTCCTC.

This clonotype was detected ten times or more. The chain is built from TRBV20-1 and TRBJ1-2; 7 bases align to TRBD1. The ends lost 5 bases at V and 3 bases at J; junction bases unmatched: 12. The CDR3 totals 15 residues. Germline V gives CDR1 DFQATT, CDR2 SNEGSKA (reference sequence). The CDR3 is CSASPPSTGDYGYTF. In DNA form, the CDR3 reads TGCAGTGCTTCTCCACCCTCTACAGGGGACTATGGCTACACCTTC.

This clonotype was seen ten or more times. J is TRBJ1-2 and V is TRBV30; D gene uncertain. Per the germline V gene, CDR1 is GTSNPN and CDR2 is SVGIG (reference sequence). Trimming left V 0 bases short and J 4 bases short, with 9 bases between. The CDR3 contains 13 residues. The DNA for the CDR3 is TGTGCCTGGAGTGTAAAGGGTGGCTATGGCTACACCTTC. Protein product: CAWSVKGGYGYTF.